This T cell receptor (beta chain) is drawn from a study of memory CD4+ T cells and cytomegalovirus serostatus. Overall study findings and caveats: CMV serostatus prediction reached median AUC roughly 0.95, or 0.91 with US-trained model.

The sort gate was single viable CD3+CD4+CD8-CD45RO+ cells for memory CD4+ T cells. Note on this clone: What it binds is not known.

The repertoire was sequenced with immunoSEQ multiplex PCR; TCRdb's copy has only in-frame clones and lacks some. The sample shows some 50,000 clones, 60% to 85% of them seen only once. The CDR3 has 15 amino acids. In germline, CDR1 is MNHNS, CDR2 SASEGT. Trimming cost V 5 bases and J 0 bases, with 10 bases left between them. The sequence was obtained from an adult in good health and CMV-seronegative. The J gene is TRBJ2-2, the V gene TRBV6-1; D is unclear. The specimen sequenced was memory CD4+ T cells from blood. The CDR3 here is CASSPLGSNTGELFF. As DNA, the CDR3 is TGTGCCAGCAGTCCCTTGGGGTCGAACACCGGGGAGCTGTTTTTT.